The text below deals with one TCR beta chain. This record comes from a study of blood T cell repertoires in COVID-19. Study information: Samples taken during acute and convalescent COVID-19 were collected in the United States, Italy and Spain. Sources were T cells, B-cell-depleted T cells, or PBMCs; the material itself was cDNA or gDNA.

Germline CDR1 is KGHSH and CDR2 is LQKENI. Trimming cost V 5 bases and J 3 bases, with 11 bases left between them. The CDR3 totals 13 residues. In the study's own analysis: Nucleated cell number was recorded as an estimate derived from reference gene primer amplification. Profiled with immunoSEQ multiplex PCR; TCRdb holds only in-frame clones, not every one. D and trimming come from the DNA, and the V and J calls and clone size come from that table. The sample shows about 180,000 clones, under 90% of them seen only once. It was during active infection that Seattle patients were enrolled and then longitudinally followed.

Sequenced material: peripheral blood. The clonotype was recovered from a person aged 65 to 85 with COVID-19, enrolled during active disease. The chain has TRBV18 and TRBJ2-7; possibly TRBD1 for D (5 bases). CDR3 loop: CASSIQGGYEQYF. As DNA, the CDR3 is TGTGCCAGCTCAATCCAGGGTGGCTACGAGCAGTACTTC. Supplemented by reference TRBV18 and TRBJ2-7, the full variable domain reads NAGVMQNPRHLVRRRGQEARLRCSPMKGHSHVYWYRQLPEEGLKFMVYLQKENIIDESGMPKERFSAEFPKEGPSILRIQQVVRGDSAAYFCASSIQGGYEQYFGPGTRLTVT.